Shown below are 3 T cell receptor beta chains from a single sample sequenced in a study of identical twins. TCRdb reprocessed the 5' RACE reads with MiXCR, giving one entry per CDR3 protein. The sample has roughly 700,000 distinct CDR3 sequences; around 8.3% are singletons. These data were also filed under a second study, of yellow fever vaccine responses in identical twins.

The sample was PBMCs. These TCRs come from a young woman in good health.

This chain links TRBV4-2 with TRBJ2-1; 13 bases map to TRBD2. V shed 4 bases and J 2 bases; nucleotides not matched to a gene: 11. This CDR3 has 19 amino acids. CDR1 and CDR2 (germline): LGHNA, YNFKEQ. Here the CDR3 DNA reads TGTGCCAGCAGCCTGAGACGGACTAGCGGGAGAACAGCCTACAATGAGCAGTTCTTC. Protein product: CASSLRRTSGRTAYNEQFF.

This clonotype was observed a handful of times. The rearrangement links TRBV2 to TRBJ2-3; D could derive from TRBD1 or TRBD2 (6 bases each). The CDR3 is 15 residues long. Looked up from germline, CDR1 is SNHLY and CDR2 is FYNNEI. Trimming took off 4 bases at V and 2 bases at J, with 13 bases between the two ends. CDR3 residues: CASSGGLANTDTQYF. Written as DNA, the CDR3 is TGTGCCAGCAGTGGGGGGCTAGCGAACACAGATACGCAGTATTTT.

The chain combines TRBV21-1 with TRBJ2-7; the table's D call, TRBD1, was not checked against the DNA. TRBV21-1 corresponds to a pseudogene. This CDR3 has 12 residues. This CDR3 reads CASRDRGIEQYF. The CDR3, as DNA: TGTGCCAGCCGGGACAGGGGTATTGAGCAGTACTTC.